This T cell receptor beta chain was recorded in a study of blood T cell repertoires in COVID-19. Participants' own reports of clinical history determined their cohort assignment. The CDR3 extends over 16 amino acids. Study processing details: Amplifying reference gene primers gave estimates of nucleated cell counts. Using immunoSEQ multiplex PCR, the repertoire was profiled, and TCRdb retains in-frame clones only, with some absent. Clone size and V and J calls were adopted from that table, with D and trimming inferred from the DNA. The profile covers around 300,000 clones, with 80% to 90% appearing a single time and 5% taken by the ten largest.

This chain uses TRBV21-1 with TRBJ2-1; TRBD2 is the table's D call and was not checked against the DNA. TRBV21-1 has pseudogene status. Specimen: PBMCs or T cells enriched from blood (not recorded which). The source is a man aged 25 to 45 who had recovered from COVID-19. The CDR3: CASSKQCRSSYNEQFF. CDR3 sequence (DNA): TGTGCCAGCAGCAAACAGTGTAGGAGCTCCTACAATGAGCAGTTCTTC.